The source of this TCR beta chain is a study of beta chain features in type 1 diabetes. Regarding the study as a whole: In every one of the four CD4+ subsets, TCRB CDR3s were moderately but significantly shorter in Type 1 diabetes patients. Type 1 diabetes patients had VDJ junctions that carried fewer insertions and more deletions.

In this sample, this clone turned up a few times. What it binds is not known. This CDR3 contains 14 residues. CDR1 MGHDK and CDR2 SYGVNS come from the germline V gene. Trimming removed 8 bases at V and 0 bases at J, with 10 bases between. The authors reverse transcribed all of the isolated RNA, so sequencing captured expressed TCRB transcripts. Sequencing was performed with immunoSEQ multiplex PCR; in TCRdb, only in-frame clones are kept and a portion is missing. The data show about 620,000 clones, roughly 15% seen once. Purity exceeding 98% was reached by all sorted populations. Sequencing was carried out using naive CD4+ T cells from blood. This chain uses TRBV25-1 with TRBJ2-2; no reliable D call. This clonotype was sampled from a man between 18 and 35 years old in good health. The CDR3 DNA sequence: TGTGCCAGCGCCGCCCCCGCGAACACCGGGGAGCTGTTTTTT. Its translation: CASAAPANTGELFF. The full variable domain, with the rest looked up from reference TRBV25-1 and TRBJ2-2, is EADIYQTPRYLVIGTGKKITLECSQTMGHDKMYWYQQDPGMELHLIHYSYGVNSTEKGDLSSESTVSRIRTEHFPLTLESARPSHTSQYLCASAAPANTGELFFGEGSRLTVL.